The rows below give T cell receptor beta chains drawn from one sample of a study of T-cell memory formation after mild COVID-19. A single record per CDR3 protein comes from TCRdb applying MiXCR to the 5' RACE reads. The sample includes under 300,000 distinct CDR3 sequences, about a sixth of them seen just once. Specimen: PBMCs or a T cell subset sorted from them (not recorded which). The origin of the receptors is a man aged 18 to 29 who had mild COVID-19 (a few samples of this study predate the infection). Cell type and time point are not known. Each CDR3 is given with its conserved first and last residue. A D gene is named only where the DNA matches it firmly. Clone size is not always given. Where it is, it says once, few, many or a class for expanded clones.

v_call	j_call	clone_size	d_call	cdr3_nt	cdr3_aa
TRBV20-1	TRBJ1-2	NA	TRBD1	TGCAGTGCTAGAGGCGGGGGACAGGGGAAAACTAACTATGGCTACACCTTC	CSARGGGQGKTNYGYTF
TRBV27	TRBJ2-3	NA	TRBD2	TGTGCCAGCAGTCTCGTCTTGCCGGGACTAGCGGGGGACCCCTCTGGCACAGATACGCAGTATTTT	CASSLVLPGLAGDPSGTDTQYF
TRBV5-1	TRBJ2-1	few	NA	TGCGCCAGCAGCTCCTCTTCAGGGTTGTTGTACAATGAGCAGTTCTTC	CASSSSSGLLYNEQFF
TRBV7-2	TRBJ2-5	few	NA	TGTGCCAGCACCCCGGCCATTAAAGAGACCCAGTACTTC	CASTPAIKETQYF
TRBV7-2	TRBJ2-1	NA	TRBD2	TGTGCCAGCAGCTTAGCCCCCACCACTCTCTTCGGGGGGGATGTTGGAGATGAGCAGTTCTTC	CASSLAPTTLFGGDVGDEQFF
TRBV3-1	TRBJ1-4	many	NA	TGTGCCAGCAGCCCAATCGGGACACGCTATGAAAAACTGTTTTTT	CASSPIGTRYEKLFF
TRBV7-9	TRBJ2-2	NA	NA	TGTGCCAGCAGCCGACGACAGGACCTGAACACCGGGGAGCTGTTTTTT	CASSRRQDLNTGELFF
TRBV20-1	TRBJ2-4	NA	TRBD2	TGCAGTGCAAGCGGGGGTCTGGTCATTCAGTACTTC	CSASGGLVIQYF
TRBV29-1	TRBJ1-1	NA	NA	TGCAGCGTAAACAGGGATATTCGGACTGAAGCTTTCTTT	CSVNRDIRTEAFF
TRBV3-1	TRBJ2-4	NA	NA	TGTGCCAGCAGCCAAGAAGGGGGAGCCAAAAACATTCAGTACTTC	CASSQEGGAKNIQYF
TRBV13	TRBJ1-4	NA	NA	TGTGCCAGCACCCCTGATGGTGAAAAACTGTTTTTT	CASTPDGEKLFF
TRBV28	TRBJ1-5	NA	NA	TGTGCCAGCAGTTTAGTAGAACAGCCCCAGCATTTT	CASSLVEQPQHF
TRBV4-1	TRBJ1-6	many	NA	TGCGCCAGCAGGAACACTGCAAATAATTCACCCCTCCACTTT	CASRNTANNSPLHF
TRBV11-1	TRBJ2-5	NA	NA	TGTGCCAGCAGTCCGGGCGGGACGGGAGAGACCCAGTACTTC	CASSPGGTGETQYF
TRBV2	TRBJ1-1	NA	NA	TGTGCCAGCAGTGAGCCAGAGGGACATCCGAACACTGAAGCTTTCTTT	CASSEPEGHPNTEAFF
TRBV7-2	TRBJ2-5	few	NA	TGTGCCAGCAGCTTAGGGTTCGAGGAGACCCAGTACTTC	CASSLGFEETQYF
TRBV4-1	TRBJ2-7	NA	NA	TGCGCCAGCAGCCAAGAGCCCTACGGACAGGAGCAGTACTTC	CASSQEPYGQEQYF
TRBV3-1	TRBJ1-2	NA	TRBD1	TGTGCCAGCAGCCCAGCAGGGGGAGGCAACTATGGCTACACCTTC	CASSPAGGGNYGYTF
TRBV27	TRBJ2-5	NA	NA	TGTGCCAGCAGAACAGGGAGCGAGACCCAGTACTTC	CASRTGSETQYF
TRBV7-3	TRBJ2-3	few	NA	TGTGCCAGCAGCTCGGAGGGGGGCCGGTCCGTGGATACGCAGTATTTT	CASSSEGGRSVDTQYF
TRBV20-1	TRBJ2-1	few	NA	TGCAGTGCTCGGGATCCGAGGGACAATGAGCAGTTCTTC	CSARDPRDNEQFF
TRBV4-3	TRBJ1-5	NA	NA	TGCGCCAGCAGCCAGGGAGTGATGCAGCCCCAGCATTTT	CASSQGVMQPQHF
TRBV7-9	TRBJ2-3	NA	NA	TGTGCCAGCAGCCCCGCGGGGAGGACAGATACGCAGTATTTT	CASSPAGRTDTQYF
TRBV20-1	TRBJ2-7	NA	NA	TGCAGTGCTAGAGCTACCACGCGGGGTTTAAGCTCCTACGAGCAGTACTTC	CSARATTRGLSSYEQYF
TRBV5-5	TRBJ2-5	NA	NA	TGTGCCAGCAGCTTGAGGACAGTTAGAGTGGAGACCCAGTACTTC	CASSLRTVRVETQYF
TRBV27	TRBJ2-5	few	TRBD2	TGTGCCAGCAGTGTCCAGCGGGGTCGGGAGACCCAGTACTTC	CASSVQRGRETQYF
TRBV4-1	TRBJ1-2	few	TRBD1	TGCGCCAGCAGCCCCATGACGACAGGGACGGACTATGGCTACACCTTC	CASSPMTTGTDYGYTF
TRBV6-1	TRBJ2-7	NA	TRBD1	TGTGCCAGCAGTGCGGGACAGGGGTTCTACGAGCAGTACTTC	CASSAGQGFYEQYF
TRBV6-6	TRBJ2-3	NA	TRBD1	TGTGCCAGCAGTCACCTGGGACAGAGCACAGATACGCAGTATTTT	CASSHLGQSTDTQYF
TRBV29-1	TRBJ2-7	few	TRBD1	TGCAGCGTTTCGGGGGACAGGGGTGACGAGCAGTACTTC	CSVSGDRGDEQYF
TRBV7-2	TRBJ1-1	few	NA	TGTGCCAGCAGCTTAGCGTCGGGGGCCACTGAAGCTTTCTTT	CASSLASGATEAFF
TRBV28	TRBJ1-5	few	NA	TGTGCCAGCGGCGACACGAATCAGCCCCAGCATTTT	CASGDTNQPQHF
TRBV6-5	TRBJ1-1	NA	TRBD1	TGTGCCAGCAGGAGACAGGGGCCAGGCATGAACACTGAAGCTTTCTTT	CASRRQGPGMNTEAFF
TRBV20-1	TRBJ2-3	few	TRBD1	TGCAGTGCTAGTTCGGGACAGGGGCTTAGCACAGATACGCAGTATTTT	CSASSGQGLSTDTQYF
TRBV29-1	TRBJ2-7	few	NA	TGCAGCGTTGACCAGGACAACTCCTACGAGCAGTACTTC	CSVDQDNSYEQYF
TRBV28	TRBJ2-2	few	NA	TGTGCCAGCAGTTCGGGGCAGGGGCGATCCACCGGGGAGCTGTTTTTT	CASSSGQGRSTGELFF
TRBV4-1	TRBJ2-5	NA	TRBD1	TGCGCCAGCAGCCAACACCGGGACAGCCGAGCGGAGACCCAGTACTTC	CASSQHRDSRAETQYF
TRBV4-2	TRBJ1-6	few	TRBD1	TGTGCCAGCAGCCAAGAAATTCAGGCAGGGGGCTCCTATAATTCACCCCTCCACTTT	CASSQEIQAGGSYNSPLHF
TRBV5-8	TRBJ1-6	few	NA	TGTGCCAGCAGCTTGTTCTGGATTTCCTATAATTCACCCCTCCACTTT	CASSLFWISYNSPLHF
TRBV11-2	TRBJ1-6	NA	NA	TGTGCCAGCAGCTTAGGACAGTGGCTCAATTCACCCCTCCACTTT	CASSLGQWLNSPLHF
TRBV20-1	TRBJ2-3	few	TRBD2	TGCAGTGCAGACCGGACTAGCCCAGATACGCAGTATTTT	CSADRTSPDTQYF
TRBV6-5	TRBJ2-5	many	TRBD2	TGTGCCAGCAGTTACTCCGGGACTAGCGGGGGAGAGACCCAGTACTTC	CASSYSGTSGGETQYF
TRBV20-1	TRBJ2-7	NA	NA	TGCAGTGTGAGAGGCGGGGATCTATACGAGCAGTACTTC	CSVRGGDLYEQYF
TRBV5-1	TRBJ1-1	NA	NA	TGCGCCAGCAGCTTGCTGCAGGGAGGCCCGAACACTGAAGCTTTCTTT	CASSLLQGGPNTEAFF
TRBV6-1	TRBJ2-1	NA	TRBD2	TGTGCCAGCAGTCACCTAGCGGGGGGGAGCAATGAGCAGTTCTTC	CASSHLAGGSNEQFF
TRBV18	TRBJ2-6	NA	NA	TGTGCCAGCTCACCAGGGTCCCGCGGGGGGGCCAACGTCCTGACTTTC	CASSPGSRGGANVLTF
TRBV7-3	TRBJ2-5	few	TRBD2	TGTGCCAGCAGCCGCGGGGGTTTCCAAGAGACCCAGTACTTC	CASSRGGFQETQYF
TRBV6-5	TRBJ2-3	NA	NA	TGTGCCAGCAGTTACTCAGCCCCAACCAGCACAGATACGCAGTATTTT	CASSYSAPTSTDTQYF
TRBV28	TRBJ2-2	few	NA	TGTGCCAGCAGTTTCACGGGGGTTGTGGGCACCGGGGAGCTGTTTTTT	CASSFTGVVGTGELFF
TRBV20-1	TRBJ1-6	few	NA	TGCAGTGCTAGACCGGGACAAGAGTCCATCCACTTT	CSARPGQESIHF
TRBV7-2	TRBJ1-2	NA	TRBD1	TGTGCCAGCAGCTCTCGCCGGGACAGGCGTCATGGCTACACCTTC	CASSSRRDRRHGYTF
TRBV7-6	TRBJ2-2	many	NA	TGTGCCAGCAGCGACGCACCGGTGAACACCGGGGAGCTGTTTTTT	CASSDAPVNTGELFF
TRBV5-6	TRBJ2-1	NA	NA	TGTGCCAGCAGCTTGGGGACTCGGAGAGACAATGAGCAGTTCTTC	CASSLGTRRDNEQFF
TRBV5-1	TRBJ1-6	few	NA	TGCGCCAGCAGCTCGCAGGGTTGGGATTCACCCCTCCACTTT	CASSSQGWDSPLHF
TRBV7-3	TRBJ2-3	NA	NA	TGTGCCAGCAGCTTAAAGGGGGACAGCACAGATACGCAGTATTTT	CASSLKGDSTDTQYF
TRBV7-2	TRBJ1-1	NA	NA	TGTGCCAGCAGCTCACCCGAAGGACAGATTGAAGCTTTCTTT	CASSSPEGQIEAFF
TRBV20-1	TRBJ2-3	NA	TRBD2	TGCAGTGCTAGGAACCCGGCTAGCGGGGTCACGGATACGCAGTATTTT	CSARNPASGVTDTQYF
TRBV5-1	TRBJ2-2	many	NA	TGCGCCAGCAGCCCTCGACAGAACACCGGGGAGCTGTTTTTT	CASSPRQNTGELFF